The 13 T cell receptor beta chains listed next were all sequenced from one sample in a study of blood T cells in healthy people across ages. For the second PCR, which ran for about 7 to 11 cycles, a sample-barcoded 5' primer and a J-beta primer mix were used. TCRdb re-analysed the 5' RACE reads in MiXCR, keeping a single row per CDR3 protein. The sample yields 650,000 to 700,000 distinct CDR3 sequences, roughly 32% seen once. Sequencing was performed on blood. These receptor sequences come from an elderly woman in good health.

In regard to this clonotype: A much more abundant neighbour one base away suggests this may be a read error. The chain employs TRBV20-1 and TRBJ2-7; D gene ambiguous. The CDR3 length is 11 residues. V gave up 1 base and J gave up 5 bases, with 6 bases separating them. Germline V gives CDR1 DFQATT, CDR2 SNEGSKA (reference sequence). CDR3 bases: TGCAGTGCTAGAGGCTGCGACGAGCAGTACTTC. Translating gives CSARGCDEQYF.

The sample holds a few counts of this clonotype. The V call is TRBV5-1, the J call TRBJ2-3; a possible D gene is TRBD1 (6 bases). CDR1 is SGHRS and CDR2 is YFSETQ in the germline V gene. The ends were cut back, 0 bases at V and 3 bases at J, with 17 bases in the middle. The CDR3 extends over 17 amino acids. The CDR3 DNA reads TGCGCCAGCAGCTTGGTGCGACAGGCCCGTGGAACAGATACGCAGTATTTT. Translating gives CASSLVRQARGTDTQYF. The full variable domain, in which reference TRBV5-1 and TRBJ2-3 provide the parts outside the CDR3, is KAGVTQTPRYLIKTRGQQVTLSCSPISGHRSVSWYQQTPGQGLQFLFEYFSETQRNKGNFPGRFSGRQFSNSRSEMNVSTLELGDSALYLCASSLVRQARGTDTQYFGPGTRLTVL.

Only a few counts were recorded for this clonotype. The rearrangement links TRBV5-5 to TRBJ1-1, with no clear D. The CDR3 is made up of 14 amino acids. Germline V lookup: CDR1 SGHKS, CDR2 YYEKEE (reference sequence). The ends were cut back, 7 bases at V and 3 bases at J, with 16 bases in the middle. The CDR3, as DNA: TGTGCCAGCGTTAATAGGGCTGGGTACACTGAAGCTTTCTTT. Its protein is CASVNRAGYTEAFF.

On this clonotype itself: A much larger clone is a single base away; this may be a read error. The genes are TRBV20-1 and TRBJ2-5; a possible D gene is TRBD1 (5 bases). The J call is uncertain, as TRBJ2-7 better fits the DNA end. CDR1 and CDR2 from the germline V gene are DFQATT and SNEGSKA (reference sequence). This CDR3 is built from 13 residues. The CDR3 DNA sequence: TGCAGTGCTAGGTACAGGCAGGCCTACGAGCAGTACTTC. Protein: CSARYRQAYEQYF.

Turning to this clonotype: This may come from a read error, since a much larger clone is one base off. The chain combines TRBV7-3 with TRBJ2-5, with D uncertain. Germline loops: CDR1 SGHTA, CDR2 FQGTGA. The CDR3 length is 14 residues. The CDR3 is CASSPTAYQEIQYF. CDR3 bases: TGTGCCAGCAGCCCCACAGCGTACCAAGAGATCCAGTACTTC.

This clonotype occurred many times. This rearrangement joins TRBV20-1 to TRBJ1-5; possible D gene TRBD1, 6 bases. V was clipped by 0 bases and J by 6 bases, with 15 bases between them. Germline V gives CDR1 DFQATT, CDR2 SNEGSKA (reference sequence). CDR3 length: 15 residues. CDR3 DNA sequence: TGCAGTGCTAGAGATCTGGGGGGCGGAGGTCAGCCCCAGCATTTT. Its protein product is CSARDLGGGGQPQHF.

This chain joins TRBV7-9 and TRBJ2-1; no clear D gene. The CDR3 runs to 15 residues. Trimming cost V 3 bases and J 4 bases, with 13 bases left between them. The germline V gene encodes CDR1 SEHNR and CDR2 FQNEAQ (reference sequence). This CDR3 reads CASSLGSDPYNEQFF. CDR3 coding DNA: TGTGCCAGCAGCTTGGGATCAGACCCATACAATGAGCAGTTCTTC.

This clonotype was seen once. The CDR3 does not end in the conserved phenylalanine or tryptophan, so this is likely a read error. The chain employs TRBV28 and TRBJ1-4; 8 nucleotides match TRBD1. The V gene end was trimmed by 3 bases and the J gene end by 8 bases; junction bases not matched to a gene: 8. The CDR3 is 15 amino acids. Germline V gene sequence: CDR1 MDHEN, CDR2 SYDVKM. This CDR3 reads CASSFGQGAGEKLFC. In DNA form, the CDR3 reads TGTGCCAGCAGTTTCGGGCAGGGGGCTGGCGAAAAACTGTTTTGT.

This clonotype has a count of ten or more. The CDR3 reads CSVSLAGGHNEQFF. In DNA, the CDR3 is TGCAGCGTTTCCTTAGCGGGGGGGCACAATGAGCAGTTCTTC. J is TRBJ2-1 and V is TRBV29-1; TRBD2 matches 11 bases. V lost 5 bases, J lost 5 bases, and 5 bases stayed unmatched. CDR3 length: 14 amino acids. The germline V gene encodes CDR1 SQVTM and CDR2 ANQGSEA.

The chain uses TRBV6-2 or TRBV6-3 and TRBJ2-5, with 13 bases identical to TRBD2. With the DNA end fitting TRBJ2-7 better, the J assignment may be wrong. The CDR3 extends over 21 amino acids. From germline, CDR1 is MNHEY and CDR2 SVGEGT. The CDR3 protein is CASSDHMTGTSGEGHPYEQYF. CDR3 in DNA: TGTGCCAGCAGTGATCACATGACAGGGACTAGCGGGGAAGGTCACCCATACGAGCAGTACTTC.

This clonotype showed up many times. This chain joins TRBV21-1 and TRBJ2-5; TRBD1 reflects the table's D call only, with no check against the DNA. TRBV21-1 is a known pseudogene. CDR3 size: 13 residues. CDR3 residues: CASSKGGMETQYF. In nucleotides, the CDR3 is TGTGCCAGCAGCAAAGGGGGGATGGAGACCCAGTACTTC.

This clonotype was observed a few times. This sequence joins TRBV11-3 and TRBJ2-7; 7 nucleotides align to TRBD2. This CDR3 is 13 amino acids long. V gave up 0 bases and J gave up 13 bases; unmatched junction bases: 9. The germline gives CDR1 SGHNT, CDR2 YENEEA. CDR3 amino acids: CASSLDGRGDIYF. For the CDR3, the DNA is TGTGCCAGCAGCTTAGATGGTCGGGGGGATATCTACTTC.

Ten or more counts support this clonotype. The chain links TRBV20-1 to TRBJ2-1; D call uncertain. V lost 0 bases and J 12 bases, leaving 15 bases between the germline ends. The CDR3 totals 13 residues. The germline CDR1 and CDR2 sequences are DFQATT and SNEGSKA (reference sequence). CDR3 nucleotide sequence: TGCAGTGCTAGAGATAGTTCCCACATTATGCAGTTCTTC. It is translated as CSARDSSHIMQFF.